Listed here are 2 T cell receptor beta chains from one sample, sequenced in a study of T cell responses to AZD1222 COVID-19 vaccine. Profiling relied on immunoSEQ multiplex PCR, and the TCRdb table lists in-frame clones only, not all of them. The sample consists of about 120,000 clones, 70% to 90% of them appearing once. Sequenced material: peripheral blood, taken on day 0 of AZD1222 vaccination. Receptors originate from an adult in good health.

The chain recombines TRBV30 with TRBJ2-7, with D possibly being TRBD2 (6 bases). The CDR3 extends over 14 amino acids. Looked up from germline, CDR1 is GTSNPN and CDR2 is SVGIG (reference sequence). Trimming removed 4 bases at V and 6 bases at J, with 19 bases between. The CDR3 nucleotides read TGTGCCTGGACCGACTGGAGGGGACGGGGCGAGCAGTACTTC. Translating gives CAWTDWRGRGEQYF.

V and J are TRBV18 and TRBJ1-1; D gene uncertain. The CDR3 runs to 18 residues. Deletions cut 3 bases from V and 1 base from J, with 21 bases between. Germline CDR1 reads KGHSH; CDR2 reads LQKENI. This chain's CDR3 is CASSPPERVLEGNTEAFF. The CDR3 coding sequence is TGTGCCAGCTCACCGCCCGAACGAGTGCTTGAGGGGAACACTGAAGCTTTCTTT. Variable domain in full (rest from reference TRBV18 and TRBJ1-1): NAGVMQNPRHLVRRRGQEARLRCSPMKGHSHVYWYRQLPEEGLKFMVYLQKENIIDESGMPKERFSAEFPKEGPSILRIQQVVRGDSAAYFCASSPPERVLEGNTEAFFGQGTRLTVV.